This T cell receptor beta chain was found in a study of shared clonotypes between healthy human individuals (dated by TCRdb to about 2020). As for the study more broadly: A couple of women and a few men aged 18 to 49 years were included in the cohort. For each donor, CD4 naive and CD4 memory were each given three plates, CD8 naive was given two plates, and CD8 memory was given one plate. Per donor, leukapheresis produced somewhere between about 0.94 and 9 billion PBMCs. Different laboratories and diverse techniques were used to prepare libraries and sequence TCR repertoires, to increase sequencing depth and limit assay-specific biases. Blood TCR repertoires of roughly five healthy adults were deeply sequenced to estimate repertoire size and the extent of clonotype sharing between individuals. General findings and caveats noted by the study authors: About 5% of naive CD4, roughly 3.6% of naive CD8, about 2.1% of memory CD4, and more than 0.35% of memory CD8 clonotypes were shared across a few donors. Because the study included a small number of donors, the genetic and exposure-history diversity represented was limited. Incomplete sequencing was indicated by rarefaction of sorted-subset datasets, despite the large sequencing depth. Pairwise subsampling led to the expectation that sequencing depth would affect the degree of clonotype sharing among donors. Compared with non-shared clonotypes, the clonotypes found in all four sorted-subset donors had higher generation probabilities. Larger estimated clonotype richness was generally found for naive subsets than for memory subsets. Sampling was restricted to blood, and TCR repertoires in tissue are likely to differ from TCR repertoires in blood.

Details on this clone: It lacks a known antigen. No base quality values were provided; no much bigger clone lies one nucleotide off.

The donors were healthy, HIV-negative adults who had no recently reported acute infections or vaccinations. Every donor was a Caucasian adult residing in Nashville, Tennessee, USA. CD4+ T cells were enriched through magnetic negative selection, after which naive cells were positively selected on CD45RA and the remaining negative fraction served as the memory subset. After blood collection by leukapheresis, PBMCs were isolated using Ficoll-Histopaque density gradient centrifugation and then cryopreserved in the vapor phase of liquid nitrogen. Analytical flow cytometry was used to check the purity and quantity of every magnetically sorted T cell population. Genomic DNA was isolated from each sorted fraction and quantified by UV absorbance on a Nanodrop 2000c. A distance of 13 bases separates the germline ends of V and J, which lose 3 bases and 4 bases respectively. The CDR3 spans 14 residues, from the cysteine through the phenylalanine. Only the CDR3 region is kept as DNA, spanning 42 bases read in frame from base 1. Taken from the germline V gene (reference sequence), the CDR1 and CDR2 loops are GTSNPN and SVGIG.

TCR CDR3 regions were amplified from genomic DNA by multiplex PCR using the deep immunoSEQ assay. Extracted genomic DNA from each cell subset was spread evenly across all wells of several immunoSEQ 96-well plates, with each plate serving as a replicate. Each replicate PCR for sorted subsets received around 200 ng genomic DNA, equal to around 32,000 T cell genomes. Purified libraries were measured with a Qubit 3.0 fluorometer, size-checked on a Bioanalyzer 2100, and measured again with the KAPA Library Quantification kit. A separate single-read 150-cycle Illumina NextSeq 550 flow cell was used to sequence each immunoSEQ 96-well plate. In the authors' own workflow: The immunoSEQ output contained only junctional sequences without quality scores, so filtering could not match that applied to full-length reads. Sequences were annotated with PyIR, a Python wrapper for IgBLAST v1.9, using IMGT germline references to assign V/J genes and CDR3. Reads were filtered out if the reads had weak V/J assignments (E-value above 1e-6), no CDR3, stop codons, out-of-frame junctions, or ambiguous translated residues. A V3J clonotype was defined by an identical inferred V gene, J gene, and CDR3 amino acid sequence. To compute the percentage overlap between repertoires, the number of shared unique clonotypes was divided by the size of the smaller repertoire. RTK rarefaction, the Chao1 estimator, and Recon v2.1 estimates of unobserved clonotypes were used to assess repertoire richness. Generation probabilities were computed with OLGA for all TCRbeta clonotypes obtained by the gDNA method from several donors. Sourced from immuneACCESS, this table was stored by TCRdb with only in-frame sequences that have V and J called. A share of the clones is absent; for the studies checked, an unresolved V gene accounts for under half, and the remainder has no known explanation. For V, J and clone size, that table is used; D and trimming come from the DNA. The sample table lists 950,000 to 1,100,000 clones, about 74% of them with a count of one. Jointly, the top ten make up about 1.5% of the sample.

Sequencing was carried out using memory CD4+ T cells sorted from blood. The sample's cell subset or site label, in plain terms: CD45RA-negative fraction. This sequence uses TRBV30 and TRBJ1-5, and the D gene may be TRBD1, 5 bases matching. The clonotype was recovered from a man between 18 and 29 years old in good health. CDR3 sequence: CAWSGGTYNQPQHF. Read as DNA, the sequence is TGTGCCTGGAGCGGCGGGACGTATAATCAGCCCCAGCATTTT.